Below, one T cell receptor beta chain is given with its context. The antigen is not known. This specimen belongs to a study of T cell responses to AZD1222 COVID-19 vaccine. Points from the study as a whole: Only a handful of AZD1222 recipients were seropositive at baseline. Repertoire sampling was restricted to post-peak T cell response timepoints. The study reported that nearly half of spike-specific TCRs target unmutated variant regions. The sample set comprised mostly white British donors with more females, and clonal diversity was possibly underestimated.

Using immunoSEQ multiplex PCR, the repertoire was profiled, and TCRdb retains in-frame clones only, with some absent. The sample carries 82,000 or so clones, roughly 90% recorded once. The germline V and J ends were trimmed by 1 base and 2 bases, with 11 bases remaining between them. CDR1 and CDR2 (germline): SNHLY, FYNNEI. The CDR3 has 16 residues. This clonotype originated in an adult in good health. This specimen was peripheral blood, taken on day 0 of AZD1222 vaccination. The chain links TRBV2 to TRBJ2-2; TRBD1 is a possible D gene (5 bases). CDR3 protein: CASSEEAGRNTGELFF. The CDR3 DNA reads TGTGCCAGCAGTGAAGAGGCAGGGCGAAACACCGGGGAGCTGTTTTTT.